This TCR beta chain was sequenced during a study of OX40 agonist ivuxolimab in advanced cancers. This table comes from immunoSEQ multiplex PCR, and its TCRdb copy is limited to in-frame clones, with some not included. Seen here are 16,000 or so clones, 65% to 90% observed once, and the top ten hold about 3.9%. V dropped 5 bases and J dropped 0 bases, with 10 bases sitting between them. This CDR3 spans 15 amino acids. CDR1 and CDR2 from the germline V gene are SGHTA and FQGTGA. This chain joins TRBV7-3 and TRBJ2-2, with a tentative D call TRBD1 (6 bases). The material was CD4+ or CD8+ T cells sorted from blood, obtained in a trial of the OX40 agonist ivuxolimab. The sequence was obtained from an adult with an advanced solid tumor such as melanoma, head and neck, liver or kidney cancer. CDR3 in amino acids: CASSQGGSNTGELFF. CDR3 bases: TGTGCCAGCAGCCAAGGGGGATCGAACACCGGGGAGCTGTTTTTT.